This T cell receptor (beta chain) was retrieved from a study of blood T cell repertoires in COVID-19. Study context: Acute-phase and convalescent COVID-19 samples originated in the United States, Italy and Spain. The cDNA or gDNA used as material had been derived from T cells, B-cell-depleted T cells, or PBMCs.

Original processing notes: Estimation of nucleated cell counts was performed using reference gene primer amplification. The data were produced by immunoSEQ multiplex PCR, yet TCRdb's version contains in-frame clones alone and is incomplete. The DNA gave D and trimming, while V, J and clone size come from that table. The data show some 88,000 clones, around 85% seen once. Germline lookup yields CDR1 SGHRS and CDR2 YFSETQ. With 5 bases removed from V and 2 bases from J, the gap between germline ends came to 10 bases. The CDR3 extends over 13 amino acids. V and J are TRBV5-1 and TRBJ1-2, with D perhaps TRBD1 (5 bases). Sequenced material: peripheral blood. This clonotype originated in a woman between 65 and 79 years old with acute or convalescent COVID-19. CDR3 in amino acids: CASRAGENYGYTF. CDR3 nucleotides: TGCGCCAGCAGGGCGGGGGAAAACTATGGCTACACCTTC.